This T cell receptor beta chain was found in a study of T cells expressing NK-cell markers. Background on the study: Source material for TCR beta repertoires consisted of sorted CD3+CD56+NKG2C+, CD3+CD56+NKG2C- and CD3+CD56-NKG2C+ T cells.

Reprocessing the 5' RACE reads, TCRdb reports a single entry for every CDR3 protein and omits DNA. Its listing shows 500,000 to 600,000 distinct CDR3 sequences. CDR3 size: 15 residues. The specimen was blood T cells: a sorted CD56 or NKG2C T cell subset, CD4+ or CD8+ T cells, or bulk PBMC T cells (not recorded which). The sequence derives from a man between 18 and 35 years old in good health. The gene calls are TRBV12-3 or TRBV12-4 and TRBJ1-5. This CDR3 reads CASRPIGNSNQPQHF.